Presented here are 8 T cell receptor beta chains from one specimen sequenced in a study of OX40 agonist ivuxolimab in advanced cancers. The method was the immunoSEQ multiplex PCR assay. TCRdb re-hosts the immuneACCESS table, in-frame sequences only. Its copies lack some clones; in the studies checked, an unresolved V gene accounts for under half of them, and the cause for the rest is not known. In this sample the table shows 90,000 to 100,000 clones, about 85% of which occur a single time. The biggest ten clones account for 0.82% of the sample. This specimen was CD4+ or CD8+ T cells sorted from blood, taken in a trial of the OX40 agonist ivuxolimab. The receptors here all came from an adult with an advanced solid tumor such as melanoma, head and neck, liver or kidney cancer.

The V call is TRBV29-1, the J call TRBJ2-6, with 10 nucleotides matching TRBD1. The CDR3 has 16 residues. With V trimmed by 5 bases and J by 2 bases, 6 bases remained unmatched. CDR1 and CDR2 from the germline V gene are SQVTM and ANQGSEA. The CDR3 reads CSVPAGTGAGANVLTF. CDR3 sequence (DNA): TGCAGCGTTCCTGCCGGGACAGGGGCTGGGGCCAACGTCCTGACTTTC.

The chain carries TRBV30 and TRBJ2-7, with D possibly matching TRBD1 (6 bases). Trimming removed 3 bases from V and 5 bases from J, with 11 bases in between. The CDR3 contains 12 residues. Germline assignment: CDR1 GTSNPN and CDR2 SVGIG (reference sequence). In DNA, the CDR3 is TGTGCCTGGAGCTTAGGGGGACACGAGCAGTACGTC. Translated: CAWSLGGHEQYV.

The chain links TRBV9 to TRBJ2-1, with a weak D call TRBD2 (5 bases). Germline CDR1 reads SGDLS; CDR2 reads YYNGEE. This CDR3 comprises 15 residues. V gave up 0 bases and J gave up 5 bases, with 12 bases separating them. The CDR3 DNA reads TGTGCCAGCAGCGTAGCGGGAACTAGTGACAATGAGCAGTTCTTC. It specifies CASSVAGTSDNEQFF.

The chain joins TRBV23-1 to TRBJ2-3; 9 nucleotides align to TRBD2. TRBV23-1 is sorted into the ORF group, with uncertain function. Unmatched junction bases numbered 14, after V lost 10 bases and J lost 3 bases. The CDR3 runs to 16 residues. In DNA, the CDR3 is TGCGCCACCACAGCGGGAGGTTTGTCTGTTACAGATACGCAGTATTTT. Encoded protein: CATTAGGLSVTDTQYF.

This sequence joins TRBV30 and TRBJ2-7; the D gene is possibly TRBD2 (6 bases). This CDR3 has 13 amino acids. The V end lost 2 bases, the J end lost 0 bases, and 8 bases lay between the germline ends. The germline V gene has CDR1 GTSNPN and CDR2 SVGIG (reference sequence). CDR3 sequence: CAWSRGSSYEQYF. CDR3 bases: TGTGCCTGGAGTCGGGGGAGCTCCTACGAGCAGTACTTC.

The rearrangement joins TRBV2 to TRBJ2-1; 9 bases align to TRBD2. The V gene's germline CDR1 is SNHLY and CDR2 FYNNEI. The CDR3 extends over 15 amino acids. V lost 7 bases and J lost 1; bases outside the gene matches: 5. CDR3 bases: TGTGCCAGCATTATCGCGGGAGGGTCCTACAATGAGCAGTTCTTC. This codes for CASIIAGGSYNEQFF.

The chain is built from TRBV5-1 and TRBJ1-2; 7 bases fit TRBD1. The CDR3 has 13 residues. With 3 bases clipped from V and 8 bases from J, the junction kept 7 bases outside the gene matches. Germline CDR1 SGHRS, CDR2 YFSETQ. DNA of the CDR3: TGCGCCAGCAGCTCGACAGGGTATGAGGGCTACACCTTC. Its protein is CASSSTGYEGYTF.

The rearrangement joins TRBV5-5 to TRBJ1-5, with D unresolved. In germline, CDR1 is SGHKS, CDR2 YYEKEE (reference sequence). This CDR3 is 15 amino acids long. V lost 4 bases and J 1 base, leaving 12 bases between the germline ends. The CDR3 is CASSRGAPSNQPQHF. The CDR3 DNA reads TGTGCCAGCAGCCGGGGAGCCCCAAGCAATCAGCCCCAGCATTTT.